Listed below are T cell receptor beta chains from one sample, sequenced in a study of blood T cell repertoires in COVID-19. Assay: immunoSEQ multiplex PCR; the TCRdb copy retains only in-frame clones and omits some. This table holds about 120,000 clones, roughly 88% found once. Material: peripheral blood. These receptors were collected from a woman aged 45-59 years with active or convalescent COVID-19. The CDR3 runs from the conserved cysteine through the conserved F or W. A D gene is named only where the DNA matches it firmly. A clone size is listed for some rows: how often the clone was seen (once, few, many), or a class if it is expanded.

TRBV9	NA	TRBJ1-6	NA	TGTGCCAGCAGCCCGGTTGGCCTGTCCGAGGTCCACTTT	CASSPVGLSEVHF
TRBV24-1	NA	TRBJ1-1	NA	TGTGCCACCAGTGATTTAGGCACAGGGCAAGCTTTCTTT	CATSDLGTGQAFF
TRBV28	NA	TRBJ2-3	NA	TGTGCCAGCAGCTCTCCCTTATTCACAGATACGCAGTATTTT	CASSSPLFTDTQYF
TRBV28	NA	TRBJ2-3	once	TGTGCCAGCAGTTTCGGTATAAGCCTTTTCCCGTCAGATACGCAGTATTTT	CASSFGISLFPSDTQYF
TRBV10-3	NA	TRBJ1-3	NA	TGTGCCATCACCCCCCAGGGTGCTGGAAACACCATATATTTT	CAITPQGAGNTIYF
TRBV7-2	NA	TRBJ2-1	NA	TGTGCCAGCAGCTTAGGCGGCGGGGCCTACAATGAGCAGTTCTTC	CASSLGGGAYNEQFF
TRBV15	NA	TRBJ2-1	NA	TGTGCCACCAGCAGAGATCGGTCTAGCCAAGATTCCAATGAGCAGTTCTTC	CATSRDRSSQDSNEQFF
TRBV19	NA	TRBJ2-2	NA	TGTGCCAGTAGTTTCACAGGGCTAGACACCGGGGAGCTGTTTTTT	CASSFTGLDTGELFF
TRBV4-2	TRBD2	TRBJ2-5	NA	TGTGCCAGCAGCCCAAAAGCGGGAGGACGAGAGACCCAGTACTTC	CASSPKAGGRETQYF
TRBV28	NA	TRBJ1-2	NA	TGTGCCAGCAGTTTAGGCAGGGACTATGGCTACACCTTC	CASSLGRDYGYTF
TRBV12-3/TRBV12-4	NA	TRBJ1-2	NA	TGTGCCACCTCGGAGGGCCCCTATGGCTACACCTTC	CATSEGPYGYTF
TRBV30	TRBD1	TRBJ1-1	NA	TGTGCCTGGAGTGGAGGGGGCGGGTACACTGAAGCTTTCTTT	CAWSGGGGYTEAFF
TRBV27	NA	TRBJ1-1	NA	TGTGCCAGCAGTTTGCAGGGTGGGACTGAAGCTTTCTTT	CASSLQGGTEAFF
TRBV14	NA	TRBJ2-5	NA	TGTGCCAGCAGCTCGACAGGGAGGGAGACCCAGTACTTC	CASSSTGRETQYF
TRBV5-4	NA	TRBJ2-1	NA	TGTGCCAGCAGCTTGGGGGCACTCTCCTACAATGAGCAGTTCTTC	CASSLGALSYNEQFF
TRBV7-8	NA	TRBJ2-1	NA	TGTGCCAGCAGCTCGGACAGAGGCCACTACAATGAGCAGTTCTTC	CASSSDRGHYNEQFF
TRBV15	NA	TRBJ1-2	NA	TGTGCCACCAGCGGTGAGCAGGGAAGCTATGGCTACACCTTC	CATSGEQGSYGYTF
TRBV7-8	TRBD2	TRBJ2-1	NA	TGTGCCAGCAGCTTAGGAGCGGGAGTCACCTACAATGAGCAGTTCTTC	CASSLGAGVTYNEQFF
TRBV25-1	NA	TRBJ1-2	NA	TGTGCCAGCAAGGACAGCTATGGCTACACCTTC	CASKDSYGYTF
TRBV27	TRBD1	TRBJ2-5	NA	TGTGCCAGCAGATGGGGGAAGGGGGCCGGCGAGACCCAGTACTTC	CASRWGKGAGETQYF
TRBV7-3	NA	TRBJ2-3	NA	TGTGCCAGCAGCCGGGACACCCTAGATACGCAGTATTTT	CASSRDTLDTQYF
TRBV2	TRBD1	TRBJ1-1	once	TGTGCCAGCAGTGAAGCCATGACAGGGACTGAAGCTTTCTTT	CASSEAMTGTEAFF
TRBV29-1	TRBD2	TRBJ2-2	NA	TGCAGCGTTGTATCCCCTAGCGGGAGGGCCGGGGAGCTGTTTTTT	CSVVSPSGRAGELFF
TRBV5-6	TRBD1	TRBJ1-4	medium-sized	TGTGCCAGCAGCTTAATCGGACAGGGAAGGGGCACTAATGAAAAACTGTTTTTT	CASSLIGQGRGTNEKLFF
TRBV27	TRBD1	TRBJ1-4	NA	TGTGCCAGCCAACAGGGGGGAAAACTGTTTTTT	CASQQGGKLFF
TRBV27	NA	TRBJ1-6	NA	TGTGCCAGCAGTCCCCCTCCGGGAGGGTCACCCCTCCACTTT	CASSPPPGGSPLHF
TRBV7-2	NA	TRBJ1-6	NA	TGTGCCAGCAGCGGCCCAGTCTTTAATTCACCCCTCCACTTT	CASSGPVFNSPLHF
TRBV15	NA	TRBJ1-2	NA	TGTGCCACCAGCAGAGGAGGCGGCTATGGCTACACCTTC	CATSRGGGYGYTF
TRBV9	TRBD2	TRBJ2-2	NA	TGTGCCAGCAGCTCTGGACTAGCGGGAGTGTCCGGGGAGCTGTTTTTT	CASSSGLAGVSGELFF
TRBV5-5	TRBD1	TRBJ2-7	NA	TGTGCCAGCAGGTCCGGGACAGGGGGGTTCTACGAGCAGTACTTC	CASRSGTGGFYEQYF
TRBV28	NA	TRBJ1-1	once	TGTGCCAGCCGGGACACCGCTAACACTGAAGCTTTCTTT	CASRDTANTEAFF